These 5 T cell receptor beta chains were all obtained from the same sample, sequenced in a study of breast tumors, draining lymph nodes, adjacent tissues. TCRdb used MiXCR to reprocess the multiplex PCR reads, holding one entry per CDR3 protein. The sample holds around 170,000 distinct CDR3 sequences; about 33% are singletons and the top ten take roughly 4.5%. Samples came from axillary lymph nodes draining the breast cancer. The sample taken for sequencing was axillary lymph node tissue. The receptors were sampled from a female donor with breast cancer. Some clones in this sample may be carry-over from other donors' samples.

Only a few counts were recorded for this clonotype. This rearrangement joins TRBV6-2 or TRBV6-3 to TRBJ1-2, with D perhaps matching TRBD1 (5 bases). This CDR3 is 15 amino acids long. Germline V gene sequence: CDR1 MNHEY, CDR2 SVGEGT. Trimming took 7 bases from V and 0 from J, leaving 15 bases between them. CDR3 in amino acids: CASTIGTASNYGYTF. Here the CDR3 DNA reads TGTGCCAGCACCATTGGGACGGCTTCTAACTATGGCTACACCTTC.

The chain uses TRBV29-1 and TRBJ1-3, with a possible D match to TRBD1 (5 bases). CDR3 length: 17 amino acids. CDR1 is SQVTM, CDR2 ANQGSEA, per germline. The germline V and J ends were trimmed by 5 bases and 0 bases, with 20 bases remaining between them. CDR3 bases: TGCAGCGTTACAGGTCCGGTATCGATCCACTCTGGAAACACCATATATTTT. This translates into CSVTGPVSIHSGNTIYF.

This clonotype came up a few times. The J gene is TRBJ1-2, the V gene TRBV6-2 or TRBV6-3, with TRBD1 identical over 9 bases. The ends lost 5 bases at V and 3 bases at J; junction bases unmatched: 10. Germline V gives CDR1 MNHEY, CDR2 SVGEGT. The CDR3 spans 16 residues. CDR3 sequence: CASSTYRGRLDYGYTF. The CDR3 nucleotides are TGTGCCAGCAGTACCTACAGGGGGCGATTGGACTATGGCTACACCTTC.

The V and J genes are TRBV5-1 and TRBJ1-2; 11 bases are a match to TRBD1. The CDR3 has 15 residues. From germline, CDR1 is SGHRS and CDR2 YFSETQ. V lost 4 bases, J lost 4 bases, and 6 bases stayed unmatched. CDR3 sequence: CASSQRTGGIYGYTF. CDR3 sequence (DNA): TGCGCCAGCAGCCAAAGGACAGGGGGCATCTATGGCTACACCTTC. The variable domain in full, with the rest retrieved from reference TRBV5-1 and TRBJ1-2, is KAGVTQTPRYLIKTRGQQVTLSCSPISGHRSVSWYQQTPGQGLQFLFEYFSETQRNKGNFPGRFSGRQFSNSRSEMNVSTLELGDSALYLCASSQRTGGIYGYTFGSGTRLTVV.

J is TRBJ2-2 and V is TRBV20-1, with a possible D match to TRBD1 (6 bases). The end of the DNA fits TRBJ1-1 better, so the J call may be wrong. The CDR3 spans 15 residues. Germline V lookup: CDR1 DFQATT, CDR2 SNEGSKA (reference sequence). The CDR3, as DNA: TGCAGTGCTAGAGATTACAGGGTAGGTGACACTGAAGCTTTCTTT. Protein: CSARDYRVGDTEAFF.